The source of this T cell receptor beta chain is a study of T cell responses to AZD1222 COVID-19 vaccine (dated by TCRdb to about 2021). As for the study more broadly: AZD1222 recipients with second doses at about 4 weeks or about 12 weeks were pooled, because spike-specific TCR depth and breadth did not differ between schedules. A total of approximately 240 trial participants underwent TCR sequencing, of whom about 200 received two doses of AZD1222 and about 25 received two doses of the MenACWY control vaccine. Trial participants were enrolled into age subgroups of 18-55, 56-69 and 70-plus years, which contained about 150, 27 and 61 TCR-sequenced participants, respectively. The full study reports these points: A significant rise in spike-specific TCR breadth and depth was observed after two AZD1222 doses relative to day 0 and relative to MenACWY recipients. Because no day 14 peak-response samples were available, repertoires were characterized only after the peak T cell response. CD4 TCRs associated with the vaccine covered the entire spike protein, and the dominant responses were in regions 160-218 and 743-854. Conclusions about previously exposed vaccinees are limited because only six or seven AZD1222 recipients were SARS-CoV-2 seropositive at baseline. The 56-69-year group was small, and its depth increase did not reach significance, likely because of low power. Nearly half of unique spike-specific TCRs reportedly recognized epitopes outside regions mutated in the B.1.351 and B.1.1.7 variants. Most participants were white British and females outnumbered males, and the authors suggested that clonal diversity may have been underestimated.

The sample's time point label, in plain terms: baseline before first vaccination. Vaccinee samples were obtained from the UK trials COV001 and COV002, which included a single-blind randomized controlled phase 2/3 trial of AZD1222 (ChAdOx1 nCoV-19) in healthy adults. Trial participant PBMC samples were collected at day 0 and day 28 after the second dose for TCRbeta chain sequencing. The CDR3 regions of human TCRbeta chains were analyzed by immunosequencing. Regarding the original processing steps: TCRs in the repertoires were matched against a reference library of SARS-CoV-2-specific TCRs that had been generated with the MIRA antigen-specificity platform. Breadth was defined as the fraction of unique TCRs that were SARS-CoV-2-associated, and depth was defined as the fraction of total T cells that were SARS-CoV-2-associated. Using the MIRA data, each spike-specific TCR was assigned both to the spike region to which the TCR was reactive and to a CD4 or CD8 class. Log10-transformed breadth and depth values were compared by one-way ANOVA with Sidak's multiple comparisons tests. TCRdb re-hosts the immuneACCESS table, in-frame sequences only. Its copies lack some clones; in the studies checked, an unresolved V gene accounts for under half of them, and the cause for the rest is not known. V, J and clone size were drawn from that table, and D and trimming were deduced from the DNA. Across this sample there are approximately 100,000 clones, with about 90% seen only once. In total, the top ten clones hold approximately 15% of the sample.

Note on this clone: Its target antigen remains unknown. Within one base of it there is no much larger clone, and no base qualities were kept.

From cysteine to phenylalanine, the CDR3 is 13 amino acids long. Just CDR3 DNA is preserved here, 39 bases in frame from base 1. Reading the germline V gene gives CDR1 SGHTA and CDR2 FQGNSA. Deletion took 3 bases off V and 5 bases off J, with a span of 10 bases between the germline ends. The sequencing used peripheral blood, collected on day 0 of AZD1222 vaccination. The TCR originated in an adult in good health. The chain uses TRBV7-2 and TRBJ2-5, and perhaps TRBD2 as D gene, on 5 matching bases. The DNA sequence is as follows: TGTGCCAGCAGCTTGAGGAGAGGGGAGACCCAGTACTTC. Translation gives CASSLRRGETQYF. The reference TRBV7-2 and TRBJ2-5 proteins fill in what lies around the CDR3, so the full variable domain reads GAGVSQSPSNKVTEKGKDVELRCDPISGHTALYWYRQSLGQGLEFLIYFQGNSAPDKSGLPSDRFSAERTGGSVSTLTIQRTQQEDSAVYLCASSLRRGETQYFGPGTRLLVL.